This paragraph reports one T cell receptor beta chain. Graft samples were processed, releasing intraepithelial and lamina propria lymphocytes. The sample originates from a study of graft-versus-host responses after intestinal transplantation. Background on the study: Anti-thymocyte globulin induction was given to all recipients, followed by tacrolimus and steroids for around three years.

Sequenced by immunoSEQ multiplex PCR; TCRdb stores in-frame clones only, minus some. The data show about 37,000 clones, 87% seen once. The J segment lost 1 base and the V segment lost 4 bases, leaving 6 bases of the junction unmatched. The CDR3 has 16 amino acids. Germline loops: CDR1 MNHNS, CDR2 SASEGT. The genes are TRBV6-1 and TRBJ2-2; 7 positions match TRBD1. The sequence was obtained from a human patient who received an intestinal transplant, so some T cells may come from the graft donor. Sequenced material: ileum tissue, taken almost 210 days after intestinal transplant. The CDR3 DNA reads TGTGCCAGCAGTGGACCGGGACAGAGGAACACCGGGGAGCTGTTTTTT. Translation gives CASSGPGQRNTGELFF.